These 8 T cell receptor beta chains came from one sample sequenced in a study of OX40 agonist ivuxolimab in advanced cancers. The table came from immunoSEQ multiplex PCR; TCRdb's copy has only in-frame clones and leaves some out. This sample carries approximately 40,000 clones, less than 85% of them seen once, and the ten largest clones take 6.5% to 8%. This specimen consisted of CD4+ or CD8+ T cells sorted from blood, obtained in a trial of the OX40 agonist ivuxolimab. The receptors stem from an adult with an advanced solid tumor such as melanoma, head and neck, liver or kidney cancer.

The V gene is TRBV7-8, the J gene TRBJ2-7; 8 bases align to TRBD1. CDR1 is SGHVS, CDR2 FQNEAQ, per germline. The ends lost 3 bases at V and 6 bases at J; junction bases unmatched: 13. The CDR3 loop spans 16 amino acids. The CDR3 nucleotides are TGTGCCAGCAGCTTCGCGTTTATAGGACAGGGTTCCGAGCAGTACTTC. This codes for CASSFAFIGQGSEQYF.

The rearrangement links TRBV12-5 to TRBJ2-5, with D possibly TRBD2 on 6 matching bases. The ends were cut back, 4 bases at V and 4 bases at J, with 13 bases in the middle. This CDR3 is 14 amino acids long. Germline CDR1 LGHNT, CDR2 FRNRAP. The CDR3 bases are TGTGCTAGTGGTTCGGCAACTAGCTCAGAGACCCAGTACTTC. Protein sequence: CASGSATSSETQYF.

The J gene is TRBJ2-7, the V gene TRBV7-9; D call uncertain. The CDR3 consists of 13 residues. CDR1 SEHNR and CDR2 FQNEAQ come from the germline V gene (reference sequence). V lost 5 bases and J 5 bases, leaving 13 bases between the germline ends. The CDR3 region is CASSPDGINEQYF. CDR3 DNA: TGTGCCAGCAGCCCGGACGGTATCAACGAGCAGTACTTC.

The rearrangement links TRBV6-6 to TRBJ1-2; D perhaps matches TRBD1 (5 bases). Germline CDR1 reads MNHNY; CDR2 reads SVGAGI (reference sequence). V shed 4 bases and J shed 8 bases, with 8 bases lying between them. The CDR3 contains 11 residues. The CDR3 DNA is TGTGCCAGCAGTTCTAGGGACGGCTACACCTTC. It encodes CASSSRDGYTF.

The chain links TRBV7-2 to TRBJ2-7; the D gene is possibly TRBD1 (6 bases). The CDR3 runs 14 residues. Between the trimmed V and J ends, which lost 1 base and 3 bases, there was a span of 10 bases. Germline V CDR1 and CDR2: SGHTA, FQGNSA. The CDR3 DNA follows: TGTGCCAGCAGCTTAGGTGGGACAAACTACGAGCAGTACTTC. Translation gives CASSLGGTNYEQYF.

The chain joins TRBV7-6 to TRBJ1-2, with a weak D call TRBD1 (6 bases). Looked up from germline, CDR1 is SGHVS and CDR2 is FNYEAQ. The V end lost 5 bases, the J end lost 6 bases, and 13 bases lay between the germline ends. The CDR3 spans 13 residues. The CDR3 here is CASSLGQRDGYTF. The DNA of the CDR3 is TGTGCCAGCAGCCTCGGACAGAGAGATGGCTACACCTTC.

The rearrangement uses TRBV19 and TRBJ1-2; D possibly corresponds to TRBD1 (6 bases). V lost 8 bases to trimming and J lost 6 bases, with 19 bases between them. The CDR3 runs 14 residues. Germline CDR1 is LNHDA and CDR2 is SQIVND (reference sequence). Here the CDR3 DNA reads TGTGCCAGTGGAACACAGGGTCCCAGGAATGGCTACACCTTC. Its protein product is CASGTQGPRNGYTF.

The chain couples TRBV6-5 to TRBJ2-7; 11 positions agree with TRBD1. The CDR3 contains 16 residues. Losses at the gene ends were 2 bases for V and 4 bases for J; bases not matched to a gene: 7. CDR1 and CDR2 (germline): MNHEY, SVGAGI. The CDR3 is CASSYTSGTGGYEQYF. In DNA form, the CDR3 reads TGTGCCAGCAGTTACACTTCCGGGACAGGGGGATACGAGCAGTACTTC.